The 20 T cell receptor beta chains listed next were all sequenced from one sample in a study of blood T cell repertoires in COVID-19 (TCRdb year 2020). The library relied on the immunoSEQ multiplex PCR assay. Here the immuneACCESS table is served through TCRdb, limited to in-frame sequences with V and J called. Missing clones are a known gap in these copies; in checked studies unresolved V genes cover under half, and the rest lacks a known reason. In all, the sample holds about 220,000 clones, and 75% to 90% of those were seen once. The ten largest clones add up to approximately 5.2% of the sample. Sequencing input: peripheral blood. The receptors were gathered from a woman in her 70s with COVID-19, enrolled during active disease.

With respect to this clone: Other DNA sequences in the sample encode the same CDR3. This chain joins TRBV18 and TRBJ1-1; the match to TRBD1 covers 7 bases. The CDR3 has 14 residues. The V segment lost 3 bases and the J segment 3 bases; nucleotides outside the gene matches: 4. Germline-derived CDR1 and CDR2 are KGHSH and LQKENI. The CDR3 DNA follows: TGTGCCAGCTCACCCCTAACAGGGGACACTGAAGCTTTCTTT. Protein product: CASSPLTGDTEAFF. The variable domain in full, completed from reference TRBV18 and TRBJ1-1, reads NAGVMQNPRHLVRRRGQEARLRCSPMKGHSHVYWYRQLPEEGLKFMVYLQKENIIDESGMPKERFSAEFPKEGPSILRIQQVVRGDSAAYFCASSPLTGDTEAFFGQGTRLTVV.

The V and J genes are TRBV10-3 and TRBJ2-3; D is perhaps TRBD1 (5 bases). This CDR3 is built from 16 residues. CDR1 is ENHRY and CDR2 is SYGVKD in the germline V gene. Trimming pared 6 bases from V and 1 base from J, leaving 17 bases between. The CDR3 DNA is TGTGCCATCAGGGACCCCCAGGGCCTAGGCACAGATACGCAGTATTTT. It is translated as CAIRDPQGLGTDTQYF.

This clone was observed once. This chain's CDR3 is CASSHWTLNTEAFF. In nucleotides, the CDR3 is TGTGCCAGCAGCCACTGGACACTGAACACTGAAGCTTTCTTT. The chain recombines TRBV3-1 (or the pseudogene TRBV3-2) with TRBJ1-1, with a possible D match to TRBD1 (5 bases). The germline V gene encodes CDR1 LGHDT and CDR2 YNNKEL (reference sequence). Deletions cut 3 bases from V and 0 bases from J, with 8 bases between. The CDR3 loop spans 14 amino acids.

The chain recombines TRBV18 with TRBJ2-7; 7 bases agree with TRBD2. The CDR3 is 14 amino acids. V was clipped by 9 bases and J by 0 bases; unmatched bases: 8. Germline V gives CDR1 KGHSH, CDR2 LQKENI. The CDR3 DNA reads as TGTGCCAGTTCAGCGGGGCTAAGCTCCTACGAGCAGTACTTC. This gives the protein CASSAGLSSYEQYF.

The rearrangement joins TRBV10-1 to TRBJ1-1; perhaps TRBD1 as D (5 bases). The V gene lost 2 bases and the J gene lost 11 bases, with 12 bases spanning the gap. Germline CDR1 WNHNN, CDR2 SYGVQD (reference sequence). CDR3 length: 12 amino acids. CDR3: CASSEAGGNAFF. For the CDR3, the DNA is TGCGCCAGCAGTGAGGCGGGGGGGAACGCTTTCTTT.

The chain employs TRBV30 and TRBJ2-5; 11 bases align to TRBD2. The CDR3 sequence is 15 residues long. With V trimmed by 2 bases and J by 4 bases, 6 bases remained unmatched. Germline lookup yields CDR1 GTSNPN and CDR2 SVGIG (reference sequence). CDR3 nucleotides: TGTGCCTGGAGTCCCGGGACTAGCGGCGGAGAGACCCAGTACTTC. It codes for CAWSPGTSGGETQYF.

J is TRBJ2-7 and V is TRBV7-2, with 7 bases identical to TRBD1. This CDR3 is 12 amino acids long. Trimming at V came to 5 bases and at J to 4 bases, leaving 2 bases not matched to a gene. In germline, CDR1 is SGHTA, CDR2 FQGNSA. The CDR3 is CASSEQGYEQYF. The CDR3 nucleotides read TGTGCCAGCAGCGAACAGGGGTACGAGCAGTACTTC.

This clone was seen more than once but under ten times. This sequence joins TRBV12-3 or TRBV12-4 and TRBJ1-4; no reliable D call. With 6 bases removed from V and 7 bases from J, the gap between germline ends came to 9 bases. This CDR3 has 12 amino acids. CDR3 region: CASRRESEKLFF. The CDR3 nucleotides are TGTGCCAGCAGACGAGAAAGTGAAAAACTGTTTTTT.

This chain joins TRBV18 and TRBJ1-2; D gene ambiguous. The germline CDR1 and CDR2 sequences are KGHSH and LQKENI. The V end lost 1 base, the J end lost 8 bases, and 11 bases lay between the germline ends. The CDR3 runs to 13 residues. CDR3 sequence: CASSPRESEGYTF. The DNA for the CDR3 is TGTGCCAGCTCACCACGCGAGTCTGAGGGCTACACCTTC. Combining the CDR3 with reference TRBV18 and TRBJ1-2 gives the whole variable domain NAGVMQNPRHLVRRRGQEARLRCSPMKGHSHVYWYRQLPEEGLKFMVYLQKENIIDESGMPKERFSAEFPKEGPSILRIQQVVRGDSAAYFCASSPRESEGYTFGSGTRLTVV.

The V call is TRBV10-3, the J call TRBJ1-3; maybe TRBD1 (6 bases). CDR1 ENHRY and CDR2 SYGVKD come from the germline V gene. The CDR3 extends over 16 amino acids. Trimming pared 5 bases from V and 0 bases from J, leaving 14 bases between. Here the CDR3 reads CAISPGVGSSGNTIYF. CDR3 DNA: TGTGCCATCAGTCCAGGGGTGGGGAGCTCTGGAAACACCATATATTTT.

This clone occurred a few times. This rearrangement joins TRBV7-9 to TRBJ2-2; TRBD2 agrees at 11 bases. The CDR3 spans 14 residues. The J segment lost 2 bases and the V segment lost 11 bases, leaving 4 bases of the junction unmatched. The germline V gene has CDR1 SEHNR and CDR2 FQNEAQ (reference sequence). The CDR3 DNA is TGTGCCCTCACTAGCGGGGGTAACACCGGGGAGCTGTTTTTT. The encoded protein is CALTSGGNTGELFF.

The chain links TRBV19 to TRBJ1-1, with 8 bases matching TRBD1. Germline CDR1 reads LNHDA; CDR2 reads SQIVND (reference sequence). CDR3 size: 13 residues. J gave up 11 bases and V 4 bases, and 9 bases lay outside the gene matches. CDR3 bases: TGTGCCAGTAGTAGAATGGCAGGACAGGGCGCTTTCTTT. It is translated as CASSRMAGQGAFF.

The V gene is TRBV5-1, the J gene TRBJ2-5, with TRBD2 matching over 9 bases. The CDR3 runs to 14 residues. V trimming: 4 bases; J trimming: 4 bases; junction bases outside the gene matches: 5. Per the germline V gene, CDR1 is SGHRS and CDR2 is YFSETQ. The chain's CDR3 is CASSPTTSGETQYF. Here the CDR3 DNA reads TGCGCCAGCAGCCCCACGACTAGCGGAGAGACCCAGTACTTC.

The chain carries TRBV11-3 and TRBJ2-3; D may be TRBD1 (5 bases). Between the trimmed V and J ends, which lost 4 bases and 5 bases, there was a span of 19 bases. The CDR3 totals 16 residues. Germline-derived CDR1 and CDR2 are SGHNT and YENEEA. CDR3 region: CASSSGKGAWGDTQYF. CDR3 nucleotide sequence: TGTGCCAGCAGCTCCGGTAAAGGGGCCTGGGGAGATACGCAGTATTTT.

This sequence joins TRBV5-8 and TRBJ2-2; tentative D call: TRBD2 (5 bases). The V end lost 0 bases, the J end lost 8 bases, and 11 bases lay between the germline ends. Germline V CDR1 and CDR2: SGHTS, YDEGEE. The CDR3 length is 14 residues. The CDR3: CASSLAGKRGELFF. DNA for the CDR3: TGTGCCAGCAGCTTGGCGGGGAAAAGAGGGGAGCTGTTTTTT.

The V call is TRBV7-2, the J call TRBJ1-4, with 10 bases lining up with TRBD1. This CDR3 is built from 14 residues. V lost 5 bases to trimming and J lost 4 bases; unmatched junction nucleotides: 1. The germline V gene encodes CDR1 SGHTA and CDR2 FQGNSA. CDR3 DNA: TGTGCCAGCAGCCGGGACAGGGGTAATGAAAAACTGTTTTTT. As protein: CASSRDRGNEKLFF.

The V call is TRBV11-3, the J call TRBJ2-2, with 10 positions matching TRBD1. The V gene end was trimmed by 4 bases and the J gene end by 2 bases; junction bases not matched to a gene: 7. CDR3 length: 17 residues. In germline, CDR1 is SGHNT, CDR2 YENEEA. CDR3 in DNA: TGTGCCAGCAGCTCCGGGCGGGACAGGGGAAACACCGGGGAGCTGTTTTTT. It encodes CASSSGRDRGNTGELFF.

The chain carries TRBV9 and TRBJ2-7; possible D gene TRBD1, 5 bases. Germline V gene lookup returns CDR1 SGDLS and CDR2 YYNGEE. The CDR3 sequence is 13 residues long. V was cut by 3 bases and J by 3 bases, with 10 bases left in between. In DNA, the CDR3 is TGTGCCAGCAGCGCCACAGGAGTCTACGAGCAGTACTTC. Encoded protein: CASSATGVYEQYF.

The V call is TRBV11-3, the J call TRBJ2-3, with 12 bases lining up with TRBD2. Trimming took 5 bases from V and 3 from J; bases not matched to a gene: 3. Germline V lookup: CDR1 SGHNT, CDR2 YENEEA. The CDR3 covers 15 residues. The CDR3: CASSQGLAGTDTQYF. DNA for the CDR3: TGTGCCAGCAGCCAAGGACTAGCGGGAACAGATACGCAGTATTTT.

Note on this clone: The same CDR3 is also encoded by other DNA sequences in this sample. V gene TRBV18 combines with J gene TRBJ2-5, with 10 bases identical to TRBD2. The germline V gene has CDR1 KGHSH and CDR2 LQKENI. This CDR3 contains 15 residues. Trimming at V came to 3 bases and at J to 5 bases, leaving 6 bases not matched to a gene. In nucleotides, the CDR3 is TGTGCCAGCTCACCGCTAGCGGGAGCCAGGGAGACCCAGTACTTC. Translation gives CASSPLAGARETQYF.